A selection of T cell receptor beta chains follows, all from one sample in a study of blood T cell repertoires in COVID-19. TCRdb's table, derived via immunoSEQ multiplex PCR, lists solely in-frame clones and lacks some. Here the sample spans tens of thousands of clones, around four fifths being singletons. Sequencing was carried out using peripheral blood. The source is a human donor in a cohort sampled during active COVID-19. The CDR3 runs from the conserved cysteine through the conserved F or W. The order of the fields is D gene, clone size, V gene, J gene, CDR3 DNA, CDR3 protein. D genes are given only for firm matches. Only some rows state a clone size, as once, few, many or a class for expanded clones.

TRBD1	NA	TRBV27	TRBJ1-2	TGTGCCAGCAGTTTATGGTGGGGACAGGGGGTAGAGGGCTACACCTTC	CASSLWWGQGVEGYTF
NA	NA	TRBV2	TRBJ2-6	TGTGCCAGCAGTGCGGGTGCTGGAGCCAACGTCCTGACTTTC	CASSAGAGANVLTF
NA	few	TRBV7-8	TRBJ2-7	TGTGCCAGCAGTTCGAGGTTTGAGCAGTACTTC	CASSSRFEQYF
NA	NA	TRBV7-9	TRBJ2-7	TGTGCCAGCAGCTTATATCCGGACCGGGGCGAGCAGTACTTC	CASSLYPDRGEQYF
TRBD1	NA	TRBV19	TRBJ1-5	TGTGCCAGCCCGAGCCAAAGACAGGGGTCATACAATCAGCCCCAGCATTTT	CASPSQRQGSYNQPQHF
TRBD1	NA	TRBV2	TRBJ1-6	TGTGCCAGCAGTGGACAGGGCGGTAATTCACCCCTCCACTTT	CASSGQGGNSPLHF
NA	NA	TRBV6-1	TRBJ1-2	TGTGCCAGCAGTGAAGCGGGGGCAGGGAGCTATGGCTACACCTTC	CASSEAGAGSYGYTF
TRBD1	NA	TRBV5-8	TRBJ1-4	TGTGCCAGCAGCCGGGGGACAGGGGTATACAGCAATGAAAAACTGTTTTTT	CASSRGTGVYSNEKLFF
NA	once	TRBV11-2	TRBJ1-3	TGTGCCAGCAGCTTAAAAGCCGTTGGAGGTCTGGGCTCTGGAAACACCATATATTTT	CASSLKAVGGLGSGNTIYF
TRBD1	many	TRBV3-1/TRBV3-2	TRBJ2-6	TGTGCCAGCAGCCGGGGGACAGGCTCTGGGGCCAACGTCCTGACTTTC	CASSRGTGSGANVLTF
NA	once	TRBV5-1	TRBJ2-7	TGCGCCAGCAGCTTGGACCAGACACCCTACGAGCAGTACTTC	CASSLDQTPYEQYF
NA	NA	TRBV15	TRBJ1-5	TGTGCCACCAGCAGAGACGACAGGAATCAGCCCCAGCATTTT	CATSRDDRNQPQHF
NA	NA	TRBV11-2	TRBJ1-1	TGTGCCAGCAGCTTCTCTGGAGGGAGCTGGGGTGCCACTGAAGCTTTCTTT	CASSFSGGSWGATEAFF
NA	NA	TRBV6-2/TRBV6-3	TRBJ1-6	TGTGCCAGCAGTCCACAGGGTGTTAATTCACCCCTCCACTTT	CASSPQGVNSPLHF
NA	NA	TRBV28	TRBJ1-6	TGTGCCAGCAGTTCGGAGTTTCGAGTCGATAATTCACCCCTCCACTTT	CASSSEFRVDNSPLHF
TRBD2	NA	TRBV5-1	TRBJ2-4	TGCGCCAGCAGCCTAGCGGAGGGCGGCAAAAACATTCAGTACTTC	CASSLAEGGKNIQYF
TRBD1	NA	TRBV18	TRBJ2-7	TGTGCCAGCTCACCGGAGGGACAGGGAATATACGAGCAGTACTTC	CASSPEGQGIYEQYF
NA	NA	TRBV6-4	TRBJ2-2	TGTGCCAGCAGTCCCACGACAGCGAACACCGGGGAGCTGTTTTTT	CASSPTTANTGELFF
NA	NA	TRBV11-2	TRBJ2-3	TGTGCCAGCAGCCGGGAGTACACAGATACGCAGTATTTT	CASSREYTDTQYF
TRBD1	NA	TRBV18	TRBJ2-5	TGTGCCAGCTCACCACCCGGGACAGGGCAAGAGACCCAGTACTTC	CASSPPGTGQETQYF
TRBD1	NA	TRBV5-1	TRBJ2-7	TGCGCCAGCACCTGGACAGGGGGCACCTACGAGCAGTACTTC	CASTWTGGTYEQYF
TRBD1	NA	TRBV7-2	TRBJ1-2	TGTGCCAGCAGCTTATTGGGGACAGGGGGCTACACCTTC	CASSLLGTGGYTF
TRBD1	NA	TRBV19	TRBJ1-2	TGTGCCAGTAGGCGCGGACAGGTTAACTATGGCTACACCTTC	CASRRGQVNYGYTF
TRBD2	NA	TRBV7-8	TRBJ2-1	TGTGCCAGCAGCTCGGGACTAGCGGGCCGGTTGATCTTC	CASSSGLAGRLIF
NA	NA	TRBV3-1/TRBV3-2	TRBJ1-1	TGTGCCAGCAGCCAAGTACAGGCCGCTGAAGCTTTCTTT	CASSQVQAAEAFF
NA	NA	TRBV2	TRBJ1-1	TGTGCCAGCAGTGAATTCCCTCAGGGGAAAGCTTTCTTT	CASSEFPQGKAFF
NA	NA	TRBV3-1/TRBV3-2	TRBJ1-1	TGTGCCAGCAGCCAAGTGGGGGCCTTTCAAGCTTTCTTT	CASSQVGAFQAFF
TRBD1	NA	TRBV12-3/TRBV12-4	TRBJ1-1	TGTGCCAGCAGTCTCGGACAGGGCACTGAAGCTTTCTTT	CASSLGQGTEAFF
NA	NA	TRBV2	TRBJ2-7	TGTGCCAGCAGTGTGCAAGGCCCGGGGGAGCAGTACTTC	CASSVQGPGEQYF
TRBD1	NA	TRBV7-9	TRBJ2-7	TGTGCCAGCAGCAGAAGCTCCGGGACAGGGGGCTACGAGCAGTACTTC	CASSRSSGTGGYEQYF
NA	NA	TRBV6-1	TRBJ1-2	TGTGCCAGCAGTGAAGTGGCAGGCCTCAACCCAGGTGGCTACACCTTC	CASSEVAGLNPGGYTF